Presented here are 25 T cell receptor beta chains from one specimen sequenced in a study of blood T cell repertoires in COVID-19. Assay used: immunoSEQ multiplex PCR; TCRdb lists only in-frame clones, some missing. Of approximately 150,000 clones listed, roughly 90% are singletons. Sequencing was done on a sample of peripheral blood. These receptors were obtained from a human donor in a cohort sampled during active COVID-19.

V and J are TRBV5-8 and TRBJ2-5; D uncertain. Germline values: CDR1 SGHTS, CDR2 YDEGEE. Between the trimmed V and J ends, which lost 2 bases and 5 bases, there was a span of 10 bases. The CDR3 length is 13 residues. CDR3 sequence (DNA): TGTGCCAGCAGCTTCCAAGTCGGGGAGACCCAGTACTTC. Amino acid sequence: CASSFQVGETQYF.

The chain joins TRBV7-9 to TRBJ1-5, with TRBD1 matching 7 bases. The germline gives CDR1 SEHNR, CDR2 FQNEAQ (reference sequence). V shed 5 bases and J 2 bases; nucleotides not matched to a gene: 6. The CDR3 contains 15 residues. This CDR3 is CASSDPGGGNQPQHF. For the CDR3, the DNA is TGTGCCAGCAGCGATCCAGGGGGTGGCAATCAGCCCCAGCATTTT.

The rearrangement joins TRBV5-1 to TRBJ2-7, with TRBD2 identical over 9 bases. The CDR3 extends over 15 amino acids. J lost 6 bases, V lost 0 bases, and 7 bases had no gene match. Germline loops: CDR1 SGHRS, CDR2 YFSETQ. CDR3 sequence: CASSLVSGGATEQYF. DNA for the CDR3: TGCGCCAGCAGCTTGGTTAGCGGGGGAGCCACCGAGCAGTACTTC.

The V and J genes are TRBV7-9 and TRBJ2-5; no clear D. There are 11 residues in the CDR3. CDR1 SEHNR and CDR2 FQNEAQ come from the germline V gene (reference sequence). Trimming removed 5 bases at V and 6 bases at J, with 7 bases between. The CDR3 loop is CASSPGKTQYF. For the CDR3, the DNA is TGTGCCAGCAGCCCAGGAAAGACCCAGTACTTC.

The CDR3 DNA reads TGTGCCAGCAGCTCCGCGGGGGGAGAGACCCAGTACTTC. This codes for CASSSAGGETQYF. The genes are TRBV11-2 and TRBJ2-5; 8 positions agree with TRBD2. Germline trimming cut 4 bases from V and 4 bases from J; bases unmatched to any gene: 2. The CDR3 consists of 13 residues. Germline V gene data show CDR1 as SGHAT and CDR2 as FQNNGV.

Here the CDR3 reads CASSLTLAAETQYF. In DNA, the CDR3 is TGCGCCAGCAGCTTGACCCTAGCAGCAGAGACCCAGTACTTC. This rearrangement joins TRBV5-1 to TRBJ2-5, with a possible D match to TRBD2 (5 bases). Trimming cost V 1 base and J 4 bases, with 11 bases left between them. The CDR3 covers 14 residues. Germline loops: CDR1 SGHRS, CDR2 YFSETQ. Filled out from reference TRBV5-1 and TRBJ2-5, the complete variable domain reads KAGVTQTPRYLIKTRGQQVTLSCSPISGHRSVSWYQQTPGQGLQFLFEYFSETQRNKGNFPGRFSGRQFSNSRSEMNVSTLELGDSALYLCASSLTLAAETQYFGPGTRLLVL.

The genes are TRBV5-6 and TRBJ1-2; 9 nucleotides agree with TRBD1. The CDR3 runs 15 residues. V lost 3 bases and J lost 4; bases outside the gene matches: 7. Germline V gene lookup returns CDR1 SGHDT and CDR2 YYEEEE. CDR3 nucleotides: TGTGCCAGCAGCTCCCCGGGACAGGGAGGCTATGGCTACACCTTC. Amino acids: CASSSPGQGGYGYTF.

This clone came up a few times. CDR3: CASSLGVNQPQHF. The CDR3 DNA reads as TGTGCCAGCAGCTTAGGAGTAAATCAGCCCCAGCATTTT. J is TRBJ1-5 and V is TRBV7-6; the D is unclear. V shed 1 base and J shed 4 bases, with 5 bases lying between them. The germline V gene encodes CDR1 SGHVS and CDR2 FNYEAQ. The CDR3 loop spans 13 amino acids.

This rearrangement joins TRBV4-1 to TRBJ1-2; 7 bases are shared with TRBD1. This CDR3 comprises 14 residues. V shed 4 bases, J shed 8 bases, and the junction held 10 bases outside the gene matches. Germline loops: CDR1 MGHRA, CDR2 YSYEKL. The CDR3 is CASSLRNQGVGYTF. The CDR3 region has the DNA TGCGCCAGCAGCCTCAGAAACCAGGGGGTAGGCTACACCTTC.

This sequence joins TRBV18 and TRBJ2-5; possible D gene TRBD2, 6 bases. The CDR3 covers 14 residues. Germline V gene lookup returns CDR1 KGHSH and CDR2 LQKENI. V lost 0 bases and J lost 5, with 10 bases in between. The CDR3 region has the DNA TGTGCCAGCTCACCACCGACCCGGGGGGAGACCCAGTACTTC. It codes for CASSPPTRGETQYF.

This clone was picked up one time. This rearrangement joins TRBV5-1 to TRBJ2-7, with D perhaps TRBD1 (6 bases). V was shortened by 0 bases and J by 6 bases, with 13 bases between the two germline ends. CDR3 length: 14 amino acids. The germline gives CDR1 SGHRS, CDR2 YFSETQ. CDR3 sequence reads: CASSLGQEVSEQYF. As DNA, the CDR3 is TGCGCCAGCAGCTTGGGACAGGAGGTTTCCGAGCAGTACTTC.

CDR3 region: CASSQVTEGETQYF. CDR3 in DNA: TGTGCCAGCAGCCAAGTAACAGAGGGAGAGACCCAGTACTTC. The V gene is TRBV4-2, the J gene TRBJ2-5; possible D gene TRBD2, 5 bases. The CDR3 extends over 14 amino acids. V was pared by 1 base and J by 4 bases, with 10 bases between. Germline-derived CDR1 and CDR2 are LGHNA and YNFKEQ.

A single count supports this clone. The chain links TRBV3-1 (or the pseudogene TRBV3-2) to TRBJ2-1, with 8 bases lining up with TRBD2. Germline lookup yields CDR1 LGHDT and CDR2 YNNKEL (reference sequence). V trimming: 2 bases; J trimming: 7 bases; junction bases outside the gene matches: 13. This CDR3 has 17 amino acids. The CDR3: CASSQTSGTRARNEQFF. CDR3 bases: TGTGCCAGCAGCCAAACTTCCGGGACTAGGGCAAGGAATGAGCAGTTCTTC.

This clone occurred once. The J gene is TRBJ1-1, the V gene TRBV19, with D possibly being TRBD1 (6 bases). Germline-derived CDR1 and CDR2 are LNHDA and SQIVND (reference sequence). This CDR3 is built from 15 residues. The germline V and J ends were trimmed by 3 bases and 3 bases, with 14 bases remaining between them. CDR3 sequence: CASSMKFPGDTEAFF. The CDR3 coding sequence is TGTGCCAGTAGTATGAAATTTCCAGGGGACACTGAAGCTTTCTTT.

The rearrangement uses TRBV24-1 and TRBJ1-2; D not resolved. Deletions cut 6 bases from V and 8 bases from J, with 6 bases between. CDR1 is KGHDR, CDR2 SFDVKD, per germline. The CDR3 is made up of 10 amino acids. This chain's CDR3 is CATSRSGYTF. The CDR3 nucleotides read TGTGCCACCAGTAGGAGCGGCTACACCTTC.

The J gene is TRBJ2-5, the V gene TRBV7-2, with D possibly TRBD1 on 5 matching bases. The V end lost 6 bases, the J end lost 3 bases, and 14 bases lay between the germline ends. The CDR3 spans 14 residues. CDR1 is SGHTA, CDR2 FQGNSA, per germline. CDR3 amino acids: CASRVQGNKETQYF. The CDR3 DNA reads TGTGCCAGCAGGGTCCAGGGCAATAAAGAGACCCAGTACTTC.

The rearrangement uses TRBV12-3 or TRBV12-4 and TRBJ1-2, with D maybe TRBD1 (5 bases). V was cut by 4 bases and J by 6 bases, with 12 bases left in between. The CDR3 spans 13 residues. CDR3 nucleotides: TGTGCCAGCAGTTGGCGGCAGGGTCATGGCTACACCTTC. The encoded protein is CASSWRQGHGYTF.

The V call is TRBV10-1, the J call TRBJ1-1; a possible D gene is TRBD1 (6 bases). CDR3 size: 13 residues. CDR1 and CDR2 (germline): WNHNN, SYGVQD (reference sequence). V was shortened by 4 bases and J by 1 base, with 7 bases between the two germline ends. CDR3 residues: CASSVTGNTEAFF. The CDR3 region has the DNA TGCGCCAGCAGTGTGACAGGGAACACTGAAGCTTTCTTT.

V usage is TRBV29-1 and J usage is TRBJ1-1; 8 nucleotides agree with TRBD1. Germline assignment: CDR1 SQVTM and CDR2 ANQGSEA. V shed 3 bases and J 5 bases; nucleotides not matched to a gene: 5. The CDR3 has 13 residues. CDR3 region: CSVDAHRGTEAFF. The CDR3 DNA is TGCAGCGTTGACGCTCACAGGGGGACTGAAGCTTTCTTT.

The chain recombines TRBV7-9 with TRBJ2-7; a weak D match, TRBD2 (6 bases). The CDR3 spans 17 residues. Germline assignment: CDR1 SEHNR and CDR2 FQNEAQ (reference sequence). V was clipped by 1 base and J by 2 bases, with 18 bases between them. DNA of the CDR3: TGTGCCAGCAGCTTAGGGTTAGAGGGGACTGATACCTACGAGCAGTACTTC. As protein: CASSLGLEGTDTYEQYF.

The CDR3 nucleotides read TGCGCCAGCAGCCCAAGCTTTCGGGGGGGGGCCATCCAAGAGACCCAGTACTTC. Amino acids: CASSPSFRGGAIQETQYF. This sequence joins TRBV4-3 and TRBJ2-5; TRBD2 matches at 8 bases. V gave up 4 bases and J gave up 1 base; unmatched junction bases: 14. This CDR3 is 18 amino acids long. Germline loops: CDR1 LGHNA, CDR2 YSLEER.

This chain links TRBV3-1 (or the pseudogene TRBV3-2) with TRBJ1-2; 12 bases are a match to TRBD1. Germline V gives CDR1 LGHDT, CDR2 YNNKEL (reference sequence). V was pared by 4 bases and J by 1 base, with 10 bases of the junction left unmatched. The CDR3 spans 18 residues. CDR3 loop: CASSPTRDRGLHNYGYTF. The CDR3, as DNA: TGTGCCAGCAGCCCAACCAGGGACAGGGGGCTTCATAACTATGGCTACACCTTC.

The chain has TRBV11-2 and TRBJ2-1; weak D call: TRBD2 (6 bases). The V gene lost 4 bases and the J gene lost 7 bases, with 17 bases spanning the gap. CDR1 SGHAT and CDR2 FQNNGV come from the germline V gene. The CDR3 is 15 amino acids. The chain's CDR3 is CASSSGRFRGNEQFF. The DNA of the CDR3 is TGTGCCAGCAGCTCGGGCCGCTTTCGGGGGAATGAGCAGTTCTTC. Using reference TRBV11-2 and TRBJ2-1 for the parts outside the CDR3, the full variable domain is EAGVAQSPRYKIIEKRQSVAFWCNPISGHATLYWYQQILGQGPKLLIQFQNNGVVDDSQLPKDRFSAERLKGVDSTLKIQPAKLEDSAVYLCASSSGRFRGNEQFFGPGTRLTVL.

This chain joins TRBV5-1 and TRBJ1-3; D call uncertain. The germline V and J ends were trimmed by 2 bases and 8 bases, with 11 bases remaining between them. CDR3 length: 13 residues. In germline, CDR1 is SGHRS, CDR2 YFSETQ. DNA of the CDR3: TGCGCCAGCAGCTTCGAGGGTACGGACACCATATATTTT. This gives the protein CASSFEGTDTIYF. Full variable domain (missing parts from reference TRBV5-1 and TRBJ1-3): KAGVTQTPRYLIKTRGQQVTLSCSPISGHRSVSWYQQTPGQGLQFLFEYFSETQRNKGNFPGRFSGRQFSNSRSEMNVSTLELGDSALYLCASSFEGTDTIYFGEGSWLTVV.

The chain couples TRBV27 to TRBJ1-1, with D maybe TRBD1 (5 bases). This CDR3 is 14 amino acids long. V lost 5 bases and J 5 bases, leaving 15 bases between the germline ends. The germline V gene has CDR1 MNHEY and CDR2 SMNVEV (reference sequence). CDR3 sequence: CASSPPGGTTEAFF. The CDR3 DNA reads TGTGCCAGCAGTCCCCCCGGAGGGACGACTGAAGCTTTCTTT.